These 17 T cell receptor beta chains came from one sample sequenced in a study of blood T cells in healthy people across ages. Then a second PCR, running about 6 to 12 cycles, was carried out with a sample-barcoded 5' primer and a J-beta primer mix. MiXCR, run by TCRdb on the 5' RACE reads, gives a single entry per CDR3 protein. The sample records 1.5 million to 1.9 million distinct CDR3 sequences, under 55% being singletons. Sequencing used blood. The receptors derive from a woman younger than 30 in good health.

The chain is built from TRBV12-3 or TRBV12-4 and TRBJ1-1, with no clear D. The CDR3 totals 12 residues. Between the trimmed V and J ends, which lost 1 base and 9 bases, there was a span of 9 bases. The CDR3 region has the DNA TGTGCCAGCAGTTTAGGATCAGACAAAGCTTTCTTT. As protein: CASSLGSDKAFF.

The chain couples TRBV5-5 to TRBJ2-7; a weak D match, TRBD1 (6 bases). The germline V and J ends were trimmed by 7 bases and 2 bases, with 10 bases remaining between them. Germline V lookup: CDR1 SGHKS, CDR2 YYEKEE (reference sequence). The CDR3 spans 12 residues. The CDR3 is CASGDMAYEQYF. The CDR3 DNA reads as TGTGCCAGCGGGGACATGGCCTACGAGCAGTACTTC.

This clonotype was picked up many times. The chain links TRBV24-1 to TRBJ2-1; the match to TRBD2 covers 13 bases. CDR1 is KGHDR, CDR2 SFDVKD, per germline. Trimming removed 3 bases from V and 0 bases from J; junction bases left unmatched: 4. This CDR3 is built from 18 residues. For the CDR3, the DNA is TGTGCCACCAGTGATCCGAGGACTAGCGGGGGCTCCTACAATGAGCAGTTCTTC. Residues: CATSDPRTSGGSYNEQFF.

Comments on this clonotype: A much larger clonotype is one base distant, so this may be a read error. The CDR3 loop is CATSRGRESYEQYF. The CDR3 nucleotides read TGTGCCACCAGCAGGGGCAGGGAAAGCTACGAGCAGTACTTC. V usage is TRBV15 and J usage is TRBJ2-5; tentatively, D is TRBD1 (5 bases). The DNA matches TRBJ2-7 better at its end, which makes the J call doubtful. Per the germline V gene, CDR1 is LNHNV and CDR2 is YYDKDF (reference sequence). CDR3 length equals 14 residues.

This chain's CDR3 is CASSLQGGISYEQYF. CDR3 bases: TGTGCCAGCAGTCTACAGGGAGGGATCTCCTACGAGCAGTACTTC. J is TRBJ2-7 and V is TRBV27; a weak D match, TRBD2 (7 bases). Between the trimmed V and J ends, which lost 5 bases and 0 bases, there was a span of 14 bases. This CDR3 is 15 amino acids long. Germline-derived CDR1 and CDR2 are MNHEY and SMNVEV (reference sequence).

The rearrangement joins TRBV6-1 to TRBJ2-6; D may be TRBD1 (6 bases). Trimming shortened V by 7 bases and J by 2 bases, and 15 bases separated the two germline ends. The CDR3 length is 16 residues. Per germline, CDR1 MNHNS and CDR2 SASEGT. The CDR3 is CASIDKRTAGANVLTF. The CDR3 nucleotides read TGTGCCAGCATTGACAAAAGGACAGCTGGGGCCAACGTCCTGACTTTC.

CDR3 loop: CASSQVEVSPLHF. The CDR3 region has the DNA TGCGCCAGCAGCCAGGTGGAGGTTTCACCCCTCCACTTT. The chain combines TRBV4-1 with TRBJ1-6; D uncertain. Germline CDR1 MGHRA, CDR2 YSYEKL. CDR3 size: 13 residues. Trimming shortened V by 3 bases and J by 9 bases, and 9 bases separated the two germline ends.

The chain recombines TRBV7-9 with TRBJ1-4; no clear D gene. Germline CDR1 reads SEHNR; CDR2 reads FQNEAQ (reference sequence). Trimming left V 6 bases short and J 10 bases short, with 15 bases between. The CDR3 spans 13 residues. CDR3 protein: CASSHGSFAKLFF. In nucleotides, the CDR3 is TGTGCCAGCAGTCACGGGTCTTTCGCAAAACTGTTTTTT.

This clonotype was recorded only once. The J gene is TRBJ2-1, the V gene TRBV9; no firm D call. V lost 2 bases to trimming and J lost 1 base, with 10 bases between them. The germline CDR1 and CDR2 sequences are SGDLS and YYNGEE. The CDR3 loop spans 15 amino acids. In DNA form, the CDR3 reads TGTGCCAGCAGCGTGGCCACGGAATCCTACAATGAGCAGTTCTTC. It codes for CASSVATESYNEQFF.

CDR3 sequence reads: CASIGDREFYGGSSYEQYF. CDR3 bases: TGTGCCAGCATCGGCGACAGGGAATTTTACGGTGGCTCAAGCTACGAGCAGTACTTC. V is TRBV28 and J is TRBJ2-7; 7 positions agree with TRBD1. This CDR3 spans 19 amino acids. The germline V gene encodes CDR1 MDHEN and CDR2 SYDVKM. Losses at the gene ends were 7 bases for V and 3 bases for J; bases not matched to a gene: 24.

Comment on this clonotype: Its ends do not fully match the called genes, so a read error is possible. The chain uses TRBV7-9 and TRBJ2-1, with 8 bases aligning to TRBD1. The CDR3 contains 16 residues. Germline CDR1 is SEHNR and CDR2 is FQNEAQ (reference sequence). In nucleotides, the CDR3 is TGTGCCGGCAGCTTTCGTACAGGGGGGCAGTACAATGAGCAGTTCTTC. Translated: CAGSFRTGGQYNEQFF.

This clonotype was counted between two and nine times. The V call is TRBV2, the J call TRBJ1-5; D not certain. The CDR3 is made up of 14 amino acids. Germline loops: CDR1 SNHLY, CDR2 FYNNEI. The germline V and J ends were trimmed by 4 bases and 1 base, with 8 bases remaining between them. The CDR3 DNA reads TGTGCCAGCAGTGGCGGCGTGAGCAATCAGCCCCAGCATTTT. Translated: CASSGGVSNQPQHF.

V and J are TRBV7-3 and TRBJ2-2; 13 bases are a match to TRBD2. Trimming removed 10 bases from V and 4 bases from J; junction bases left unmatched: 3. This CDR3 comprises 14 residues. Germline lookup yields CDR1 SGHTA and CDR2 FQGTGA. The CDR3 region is CAIRLAGGTGELFF. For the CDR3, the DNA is TGTGCCATCAGACTAGCGGGAGGCACCGGGGAGCTGTTTTTT.

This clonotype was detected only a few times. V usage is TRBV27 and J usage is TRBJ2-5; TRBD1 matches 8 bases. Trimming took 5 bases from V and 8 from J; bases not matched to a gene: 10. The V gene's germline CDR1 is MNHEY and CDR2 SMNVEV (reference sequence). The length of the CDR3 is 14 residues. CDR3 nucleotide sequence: TGTGCCAGCAGTGACTTCCGGGACAGGTTAACCCAGTACTTC. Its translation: CASSDFRDRLTQYF.

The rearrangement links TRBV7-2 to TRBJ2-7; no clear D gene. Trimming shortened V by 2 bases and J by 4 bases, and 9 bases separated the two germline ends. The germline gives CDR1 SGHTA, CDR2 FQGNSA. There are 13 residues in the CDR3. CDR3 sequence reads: CASSLTIPYEQYF. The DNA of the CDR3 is TGTGCCAGCAGCTTAACCATCCCTTACGAGCAGTACTTC.

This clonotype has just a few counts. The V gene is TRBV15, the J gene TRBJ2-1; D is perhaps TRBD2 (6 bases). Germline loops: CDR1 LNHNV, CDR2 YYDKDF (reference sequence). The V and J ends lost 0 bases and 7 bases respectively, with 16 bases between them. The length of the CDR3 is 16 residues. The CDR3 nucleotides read TGTGCCACCAGCAGAGATTATGCGGGGTTATCGAATGAGCAGTTCTTC. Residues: CATSRDYAGLSNEQFF. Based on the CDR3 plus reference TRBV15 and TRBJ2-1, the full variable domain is DAMVIQNPRYQVTQFGKPVTLSCSQTLNHNVMYWYQQKSSQAPKLLFHYYDKDFNNEADTPDNFQSRRPNTSFCFLDIRSPGLGDTAMYLCATSRDYAGLSNEQFFGPGTRLTVL.

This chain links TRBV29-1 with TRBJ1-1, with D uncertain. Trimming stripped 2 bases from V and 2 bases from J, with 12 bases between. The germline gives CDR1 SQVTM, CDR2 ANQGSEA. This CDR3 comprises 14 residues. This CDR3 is CSVEPGGRNTEAFF. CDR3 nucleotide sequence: TGCAGCGTTGAACCGGGCGGGAGAAACACTGAAGCTTTCTTT.